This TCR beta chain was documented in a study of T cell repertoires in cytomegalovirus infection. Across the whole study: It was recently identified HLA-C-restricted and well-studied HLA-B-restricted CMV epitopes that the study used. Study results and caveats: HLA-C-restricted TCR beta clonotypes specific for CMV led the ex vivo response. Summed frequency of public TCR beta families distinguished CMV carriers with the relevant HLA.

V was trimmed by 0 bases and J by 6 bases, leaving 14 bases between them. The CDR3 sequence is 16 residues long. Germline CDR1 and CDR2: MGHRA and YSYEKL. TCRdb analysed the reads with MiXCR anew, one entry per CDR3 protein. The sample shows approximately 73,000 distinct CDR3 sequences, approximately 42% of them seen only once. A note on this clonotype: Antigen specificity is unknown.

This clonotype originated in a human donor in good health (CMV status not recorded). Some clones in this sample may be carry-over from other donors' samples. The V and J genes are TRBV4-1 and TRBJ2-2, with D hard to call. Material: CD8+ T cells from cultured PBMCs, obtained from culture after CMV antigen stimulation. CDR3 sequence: CASSQEADPSPGELFF. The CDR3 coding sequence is TGCGCCAGCAGCCAAGAGGCGGACCCATCACCCGGGGAGCTGTTTTTT.